The present entry profiles one T cell receptor (beta chain) with its context. The germline CDR1 and CDR2 sequences are MDHEN and SYDVKM. This CDR3 comprises 16 residues. Trimming shortened V by 5 bases and J by 2 bases, and 17 bases separated the two germline ends. Template for every sorted-subset replicate PCR totaled about 0.2 ug DNA, tens of thousands of T cell genomes. TCRdb's copy holds only in-frame clones and misses some; the assay was immunoSEQ multiplex PCR. The data hold around 1.5 million clones, with approximately 98% observed a single time. This sample was taken from a study of shared clonotypes between healthy human individuals.

Sequences were obtained from naive CD4+ T cells sorted from blood. Specified subset: CD45RA+ positively selected. The sequence came from a man between 25 and 39 years old in good health. V usage is TRBV28 and J usage is TRBJ2-3; weak D call: TRBD2 (5 bases). The CDR3 here is CASSPFSWETTDTQYF. The CDR3, as DNA: TGTGCCAGCAGTCCCTTTTCATGGGAGACCACAGATACGCAGTATTTT.